The entry below describes one T cell receptor (beta chain). Clones were sequenced by immunoSEQ multiplex PCR, and TCRdb holds only the in-frame ones, with some missing. The table lists more than 70,000 clones, about nine tenths of them singletons, with about a fifth in the top ten. The germline V gene has CDR1 SGHRS and CDR2 YFSETQ. V was pared by 0 bases and J by 3 bases, with 10 bases between. This CDR3 comprises 15 residues. The data stem from a study of control samples from healthy donors and cancer patients. This receptor was obtained from a man aged 55 to 70 with lung cancer. The genes are TRBV5-1 and TRBJ1-5, with a weak D call TRBD1 (6 bases). The specimen was PBMCs. The CDR3 protein is CASSLEDSLNQPQHF. CDR3 DNA: TGCGCCAGCAGCTTGGAGGACAGCCTCAATCAGCCCCAGCATTTT.